The clone carrying this TCR beta chain was detected once. The antigen remains undetermined. The sample is drawn from a study of cytomegalovirus exposure and HLA in healthy donors. V lost 4 bases, J lost 6 bases, and 1 base stayed unmatched. Germline CDR1 is KGHSH and CDR2 is LQKENI. The CDR3 is made up of 14 amino acids. General study findings and limits: Some V segments (TRBV6-2 and TRBV6-3 among them) were excluded as indistinguishable. Among the CMV-associated chains, three were confirmed in vitro as specific for CMV antigens. Later on, an analysis found that several of the most significant clusters appeared to be linked to common viral pathogens, which included parvovirus B19. Segments of the TCR beta V type were, in most cases, productive about 90% or about 30% of the time in an earlier analysis.

In the PCR, 60 Vbeta and 13 Jbeta primers were used. Produced via immunoSEQ multiplex PCR; TCRdb's table is partial and in-frame only. The data hold roughly 140,000 clones, with 70% to 80% observed a single time. The sample was PBMCs. The V and J genes are TRBV18 and TRBJ1-6, with 9 bases aligning to TRBD1. This sequence originates from a male donor in good health and CMV-seronegative. CDR3 amino acids: CASSQGQGNSPLHF. CDR3 in DNA: TGTGCCAGCTCACAGGGACAGGGTAATTCACCCCTCCACTTT.